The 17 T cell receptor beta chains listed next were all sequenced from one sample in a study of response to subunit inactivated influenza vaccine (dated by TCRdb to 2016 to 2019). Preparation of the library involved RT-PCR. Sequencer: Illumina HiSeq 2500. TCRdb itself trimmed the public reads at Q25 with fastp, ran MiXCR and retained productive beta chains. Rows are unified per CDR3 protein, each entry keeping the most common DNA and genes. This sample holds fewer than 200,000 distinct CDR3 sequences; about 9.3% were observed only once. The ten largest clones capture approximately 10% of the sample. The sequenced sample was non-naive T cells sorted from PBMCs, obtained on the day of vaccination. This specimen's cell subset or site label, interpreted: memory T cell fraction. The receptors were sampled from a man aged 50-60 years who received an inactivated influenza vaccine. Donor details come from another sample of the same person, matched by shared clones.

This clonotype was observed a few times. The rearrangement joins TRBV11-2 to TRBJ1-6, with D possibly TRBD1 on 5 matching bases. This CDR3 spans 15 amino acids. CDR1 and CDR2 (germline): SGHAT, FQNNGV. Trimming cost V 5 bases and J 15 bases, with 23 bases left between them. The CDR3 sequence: CASSAQVRRGAFLHF. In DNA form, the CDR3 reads TGTGCCAGCAGCGCCCAGGTGAGGAGGGGAGCCTTCCTCCACTTT.

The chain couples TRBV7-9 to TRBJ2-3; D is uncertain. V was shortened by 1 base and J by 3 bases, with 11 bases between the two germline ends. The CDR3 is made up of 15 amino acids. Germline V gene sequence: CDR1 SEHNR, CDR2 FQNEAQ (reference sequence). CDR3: CASSLDLSETDTQYF. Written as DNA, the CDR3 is TGTGCCAGCAGCTTAGATCTATCAGAAACAGATACGCAGTATTTT. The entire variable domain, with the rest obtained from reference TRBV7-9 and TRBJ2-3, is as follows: DTGVSQNPRHKITKRGQNVTFRCDPISEHNRLYWYRQTLGQGPEFLTYFQNEAQLEKSRLLSDRFSAERPKGSFSTLEIQRTEQGDSAMYLCASSLDLSETDTQYFGPGTRLTVL.

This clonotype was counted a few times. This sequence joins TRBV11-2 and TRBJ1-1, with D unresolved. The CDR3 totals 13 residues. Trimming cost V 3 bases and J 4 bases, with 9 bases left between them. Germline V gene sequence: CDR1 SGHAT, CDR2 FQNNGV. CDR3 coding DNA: TGTGCCAGCAGCTTTGGGCCCCGCACTGAAGCTTTCTTT. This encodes CASSFGPRTEAFF. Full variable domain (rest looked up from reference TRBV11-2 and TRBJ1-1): EAGVAQSPRYKIIEKRQSVAFWCNPISGHATLYWYQQILGQGPKLLIQFQNNGVVDDSQLPKDRFSAERLKGVDSTLKIQPAKLEDSAVYLCASSFGPRTEAFFGQGTRLTVV.

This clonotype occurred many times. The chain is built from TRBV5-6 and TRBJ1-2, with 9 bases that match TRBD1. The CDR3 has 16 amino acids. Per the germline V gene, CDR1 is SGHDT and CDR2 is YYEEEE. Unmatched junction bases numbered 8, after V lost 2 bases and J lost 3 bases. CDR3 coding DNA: TGTGCCAGCAGCTTACCGGGACAGGGTATCGACTATGGCTACACCTTC. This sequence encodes CASSLPGQGIDYGYTF. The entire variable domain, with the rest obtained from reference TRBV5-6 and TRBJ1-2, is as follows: DAGVTQSPTHLIKTRGQQVTLRCSPKSGHDTVSWYQQALGQGPQFIFQYYEEEERQRGNFPDRFSGHQFPNYSSELNVNALLLGDSALYLCASSLPGQGIDYGYTFGSGTRLTVV.

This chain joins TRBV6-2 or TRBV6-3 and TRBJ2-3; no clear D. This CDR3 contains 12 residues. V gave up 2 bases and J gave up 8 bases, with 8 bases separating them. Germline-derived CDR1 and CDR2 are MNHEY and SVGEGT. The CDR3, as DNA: TGTGCCAGCAGTTACGGGATGGCTACGCAGTATTTT. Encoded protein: CASSYGMATQYF.

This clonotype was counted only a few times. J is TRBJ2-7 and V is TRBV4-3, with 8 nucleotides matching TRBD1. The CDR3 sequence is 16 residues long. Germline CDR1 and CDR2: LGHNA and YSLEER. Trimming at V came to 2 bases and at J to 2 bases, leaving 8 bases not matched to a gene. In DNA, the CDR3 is TGCGCCAGCAGCCAACAGGGGGCTCTTGCAACCTACGAGCAGTACTTC. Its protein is CASSQQGALATYEQYF.

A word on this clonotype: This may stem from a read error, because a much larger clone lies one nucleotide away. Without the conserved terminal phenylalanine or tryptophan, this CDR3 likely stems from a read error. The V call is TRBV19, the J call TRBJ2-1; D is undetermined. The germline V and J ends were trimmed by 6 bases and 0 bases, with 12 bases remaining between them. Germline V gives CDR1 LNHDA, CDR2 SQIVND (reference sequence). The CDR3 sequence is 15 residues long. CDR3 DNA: TGTGCCAGTAGGCCAATTTACAGCTCCTACAATGAGCAGTTCCTC. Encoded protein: CASRPIYSSYNEQFL.

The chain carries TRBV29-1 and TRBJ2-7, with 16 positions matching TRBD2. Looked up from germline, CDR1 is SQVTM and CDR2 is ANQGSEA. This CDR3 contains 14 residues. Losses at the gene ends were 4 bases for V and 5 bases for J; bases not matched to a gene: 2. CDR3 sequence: CSVGGTSGGDEQYF. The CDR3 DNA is TGCAGCGTTGGCGGGACTAGCGGGGGGGACGAGCAGTACTTC.

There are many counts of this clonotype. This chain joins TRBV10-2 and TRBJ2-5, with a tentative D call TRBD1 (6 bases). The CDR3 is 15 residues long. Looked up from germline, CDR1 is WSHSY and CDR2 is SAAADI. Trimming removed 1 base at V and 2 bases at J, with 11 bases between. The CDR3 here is CASSEFRGPQETQYF. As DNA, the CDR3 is TGCGCCAGCAGTGAGTTCAGGGGCCCACAAGAGACCCAGTACTTC.

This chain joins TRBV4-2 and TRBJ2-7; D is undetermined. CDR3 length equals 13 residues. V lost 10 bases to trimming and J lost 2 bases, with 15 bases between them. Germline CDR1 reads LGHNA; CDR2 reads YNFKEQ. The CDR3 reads CAIGPGLAYEQYF. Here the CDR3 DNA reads TGTGCCATCGGCCCCGGGCTAGCCTACGAGCAGTACTTC.

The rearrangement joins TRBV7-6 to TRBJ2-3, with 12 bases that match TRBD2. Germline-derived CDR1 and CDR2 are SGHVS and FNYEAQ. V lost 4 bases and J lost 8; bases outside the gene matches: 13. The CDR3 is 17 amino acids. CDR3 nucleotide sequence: TGTGCCAGCAGCTCTTGGACTAGCGGGAACCAGGGGGTTACGCAGTATTTT. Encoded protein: CASSSWTSGNQGVTQYF.

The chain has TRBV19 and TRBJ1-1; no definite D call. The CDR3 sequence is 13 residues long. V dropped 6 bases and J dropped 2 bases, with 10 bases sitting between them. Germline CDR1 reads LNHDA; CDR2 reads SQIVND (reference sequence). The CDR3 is CASSGARNTEAFF. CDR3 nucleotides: TGTGCCAGTAGCGGTGCGAGAAACACTGAAGCTTTCTTT.

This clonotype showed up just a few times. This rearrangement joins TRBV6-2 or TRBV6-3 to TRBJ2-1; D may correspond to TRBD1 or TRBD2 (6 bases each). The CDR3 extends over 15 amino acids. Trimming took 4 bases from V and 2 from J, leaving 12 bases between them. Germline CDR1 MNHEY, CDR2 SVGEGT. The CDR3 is CASSFGGPTYNEQFF. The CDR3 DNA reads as TGTGCCAGCAGTTTTGGGGGGCCGACCTACAATGAGCAGTTCTTC.

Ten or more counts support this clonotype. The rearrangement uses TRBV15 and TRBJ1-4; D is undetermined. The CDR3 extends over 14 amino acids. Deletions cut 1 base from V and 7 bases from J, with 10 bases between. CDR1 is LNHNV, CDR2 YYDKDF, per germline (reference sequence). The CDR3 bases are TGTGCCACCAGCAGAGTTGGCAGGAGTGAAAAACTGTTTTTT. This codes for CATSRVGRSEKLFF.

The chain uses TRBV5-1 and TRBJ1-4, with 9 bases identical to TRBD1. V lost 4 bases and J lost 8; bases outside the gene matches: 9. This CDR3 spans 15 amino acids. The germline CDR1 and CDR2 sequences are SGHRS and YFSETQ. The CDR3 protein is CASSPPGQGEEKLFF. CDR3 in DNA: TGCGCCAGCAGCCCACCGGGACAGGGAGAGGAAAAACTGTTTTTT.

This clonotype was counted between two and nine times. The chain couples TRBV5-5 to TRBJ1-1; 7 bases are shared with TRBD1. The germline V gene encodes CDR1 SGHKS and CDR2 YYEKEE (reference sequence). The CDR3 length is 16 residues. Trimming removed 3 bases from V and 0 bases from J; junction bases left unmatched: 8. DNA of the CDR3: TGTGCCAGCAGCTCAGTACCCAGGGGGGTGAACACTGAAGCTTTCTTT. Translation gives CASSSVPRGVNTEAFF.

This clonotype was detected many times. In DNA, the CDR3 is TGTGCCTGGACCTCAAACAGGGGGTATCAGCCCCAGCATTTT. Translating gives CAWTSNRGYQPQHF. The chain links TRBV30 to TRBJ1-5; TRBD1 agrees at 8 bases. Germline trimming cut 4 bases from V and 5 bases from J; bases unmatched to any gene: 7. This CDR3 region has 14 residues. Germline V gene data show CDR1 as GTSNPN and CDR2 as SVGIG (reference sequence).